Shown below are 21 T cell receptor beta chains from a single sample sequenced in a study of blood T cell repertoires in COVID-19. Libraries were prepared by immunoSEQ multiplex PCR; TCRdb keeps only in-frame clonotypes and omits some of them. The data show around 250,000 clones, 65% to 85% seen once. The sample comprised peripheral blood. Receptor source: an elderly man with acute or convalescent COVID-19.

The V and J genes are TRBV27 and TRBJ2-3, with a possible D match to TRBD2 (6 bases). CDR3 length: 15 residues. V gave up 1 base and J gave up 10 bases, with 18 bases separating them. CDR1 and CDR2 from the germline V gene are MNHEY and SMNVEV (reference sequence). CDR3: CASSLFDPERAAQYF. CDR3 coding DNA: TGTGCCAGCAGTTTATTTGACCCGGAGCGGGCTGCGCAGTATTTT.

Here the CDR3 DNA reads TGTGCCAGCTCACGAATGGGACTAGGAAATAATGAGCAGTTCTTC. This codes for CASSRMGLGNNEQFF. The rearrangement links TRBV18 to TRBJ2-1; 8 nucleotides match TRBD2. With 4 bases clipped from V and 7 bases from J, the junction kept 9 bases outside the gene matches. Germline V gene lookup returns CDR1 KGHSH and CDR2 LQKENI. The CDR3 is 15 amino acids.

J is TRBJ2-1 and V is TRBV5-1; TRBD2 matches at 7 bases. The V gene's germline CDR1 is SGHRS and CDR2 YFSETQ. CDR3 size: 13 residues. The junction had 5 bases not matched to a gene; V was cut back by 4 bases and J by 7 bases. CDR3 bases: TGCGCCAGCAGCGGAGCGGGACCGAATGAGCAGTTCTTC. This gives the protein CASSGAGPNEQFF.

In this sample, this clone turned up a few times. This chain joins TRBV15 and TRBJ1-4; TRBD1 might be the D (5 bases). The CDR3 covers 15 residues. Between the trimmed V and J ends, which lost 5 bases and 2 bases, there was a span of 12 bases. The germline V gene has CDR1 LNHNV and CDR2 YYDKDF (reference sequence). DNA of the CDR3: TGTGCCACCAGCGCAATGACAGCCACTAATGAAAAACTGTTTTTT. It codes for CATSAMTATNEKLFF.

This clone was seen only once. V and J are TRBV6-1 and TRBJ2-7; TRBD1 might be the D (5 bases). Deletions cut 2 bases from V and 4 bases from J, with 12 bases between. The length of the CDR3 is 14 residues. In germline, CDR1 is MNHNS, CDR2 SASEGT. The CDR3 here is CASSESPGPYEQYF. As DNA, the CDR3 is TGTGCCAGCAGTGAATCCCCAGGGCCATACGAGCAGTACTTC.

CDR3 loop: CASSPSTDPNFEQYF. CDR3 DNA: TGCGCCAGCAGTCCAAGCACAGACCCCAACTTCGAGCAGTACTTC. The rearrangement links TRBV23-1 to TRBJ2-7; the D is unclear. TRBV23-1 falls under the ORF class, with uncertain function. This CDR3 contains 15 residues. Trimming stripped 4 bases from V and 6 bases from J, with 19 bases between.

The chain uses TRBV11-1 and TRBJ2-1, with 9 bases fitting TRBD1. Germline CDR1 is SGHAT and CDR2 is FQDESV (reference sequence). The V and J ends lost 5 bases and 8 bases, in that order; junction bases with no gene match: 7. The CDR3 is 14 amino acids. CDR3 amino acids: CASSHRGRRDEQFF. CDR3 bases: TGTGCCAGCAGCCACAGGGGGCGAAGGGATGAGCAGTTCTTC.

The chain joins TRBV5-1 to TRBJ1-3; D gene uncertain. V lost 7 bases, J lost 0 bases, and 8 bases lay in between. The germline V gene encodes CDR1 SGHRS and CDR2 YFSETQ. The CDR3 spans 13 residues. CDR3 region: CASQSGSGNTIYF. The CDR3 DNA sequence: TGCGCCAGCCAATCAGGCTCTGGAAACACCATATATTTT.

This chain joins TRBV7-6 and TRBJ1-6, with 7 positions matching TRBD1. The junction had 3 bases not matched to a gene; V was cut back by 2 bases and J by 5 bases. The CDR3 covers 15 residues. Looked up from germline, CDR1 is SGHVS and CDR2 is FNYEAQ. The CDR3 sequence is CASSLRDSNNSPLHF. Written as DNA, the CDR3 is TGTGCCAGCAGCTTAAGGGACAGCAATAATTCACCCCTCCACTTT.

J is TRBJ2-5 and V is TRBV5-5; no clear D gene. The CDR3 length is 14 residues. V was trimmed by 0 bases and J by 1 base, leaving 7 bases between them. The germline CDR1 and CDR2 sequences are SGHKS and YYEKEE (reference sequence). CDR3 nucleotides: TGTGCCAGCAGCTTGGCTTCTAGCCAAGAGACCCAGTACTTC. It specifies CASSLASSQETQYF.

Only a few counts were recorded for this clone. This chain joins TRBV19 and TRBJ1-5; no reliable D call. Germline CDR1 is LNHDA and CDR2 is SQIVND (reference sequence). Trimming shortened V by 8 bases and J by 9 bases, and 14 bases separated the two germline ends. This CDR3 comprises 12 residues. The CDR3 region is CASSPNLRPQHF. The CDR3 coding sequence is TGTGCCAGTTCCCCGAACCTCAGGCCCCAGCATTTT.

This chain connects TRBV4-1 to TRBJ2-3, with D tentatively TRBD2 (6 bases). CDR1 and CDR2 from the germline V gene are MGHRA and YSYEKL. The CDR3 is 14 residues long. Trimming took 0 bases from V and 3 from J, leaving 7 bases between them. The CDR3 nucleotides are TGCGCCAGCAGCCAAGAAGGGACTACAGATACGCAGTATTTT. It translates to CASSQEGTTDTQYF.

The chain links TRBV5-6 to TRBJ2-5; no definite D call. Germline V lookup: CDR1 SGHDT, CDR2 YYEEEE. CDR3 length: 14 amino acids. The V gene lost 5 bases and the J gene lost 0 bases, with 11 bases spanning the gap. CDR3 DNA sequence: TGTGCCAGCAGTTATACAGTAAACCAAGAGACCCAGTACTTC. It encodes CASSYTVNQETQYF.

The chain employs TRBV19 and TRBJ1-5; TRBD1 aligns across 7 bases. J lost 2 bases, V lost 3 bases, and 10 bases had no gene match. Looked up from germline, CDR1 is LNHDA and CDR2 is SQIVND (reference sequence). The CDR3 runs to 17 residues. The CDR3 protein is CASSIYAGGTGNQPQHF. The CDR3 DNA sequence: TGTGCCAGTAGTATTTACGCAGGGGGGACGGGCAATCAGCCCCAGCATTTT.

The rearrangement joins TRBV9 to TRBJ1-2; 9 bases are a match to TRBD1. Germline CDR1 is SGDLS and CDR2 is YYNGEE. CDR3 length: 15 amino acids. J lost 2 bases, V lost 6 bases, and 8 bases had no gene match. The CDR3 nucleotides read TGTGCCAGCACCCGACAGGGGGTTTTCAACTATGGCTACACCTTC. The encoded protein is CASTRQGVFNYGYTF.

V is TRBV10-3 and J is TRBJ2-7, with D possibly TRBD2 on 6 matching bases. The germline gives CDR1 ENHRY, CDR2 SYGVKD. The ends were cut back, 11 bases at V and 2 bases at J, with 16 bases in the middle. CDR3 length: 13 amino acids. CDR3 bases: TGTGCCGTCGGCGGGGAGATTGCCTACGAGCAGTACTTC. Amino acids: CAVGGEIAYEQYF.

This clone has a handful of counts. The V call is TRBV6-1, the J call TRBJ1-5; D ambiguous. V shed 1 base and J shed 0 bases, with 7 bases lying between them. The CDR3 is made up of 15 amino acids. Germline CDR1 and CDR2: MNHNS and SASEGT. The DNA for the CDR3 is TGTGCCAGCAGTGAAGGGCCTTTTAGCAATCAGCCCCAGCATTTT. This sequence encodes CASSEGPFSNQPQHF.

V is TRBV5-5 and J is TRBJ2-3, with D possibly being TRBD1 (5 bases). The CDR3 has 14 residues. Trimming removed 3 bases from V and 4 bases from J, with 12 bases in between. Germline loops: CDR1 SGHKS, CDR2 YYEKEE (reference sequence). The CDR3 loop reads CASSWQGLADTQYF. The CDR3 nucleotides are TGTGCCAGCAGCTGGCAGGGTCTCGCAGATACGCAGTATTTT.

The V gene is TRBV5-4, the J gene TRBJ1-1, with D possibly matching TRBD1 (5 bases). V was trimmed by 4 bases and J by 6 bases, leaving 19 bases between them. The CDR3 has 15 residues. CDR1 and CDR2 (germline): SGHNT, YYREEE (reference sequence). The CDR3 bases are TGTGCCAGCAGCCCTACCCTGACAGAGCTCGCTGAAGCTTTCTTT. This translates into CASSPTLTELAEAFF.

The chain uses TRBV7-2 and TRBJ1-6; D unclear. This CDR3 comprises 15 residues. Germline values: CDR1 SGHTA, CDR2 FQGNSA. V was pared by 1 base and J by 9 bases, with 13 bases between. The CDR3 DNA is TGTGCCAGCAGCTTAGGATGGGGAGGAGGTTCACCCCTCCACTTT. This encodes CASSLGWGGGSPLHF.

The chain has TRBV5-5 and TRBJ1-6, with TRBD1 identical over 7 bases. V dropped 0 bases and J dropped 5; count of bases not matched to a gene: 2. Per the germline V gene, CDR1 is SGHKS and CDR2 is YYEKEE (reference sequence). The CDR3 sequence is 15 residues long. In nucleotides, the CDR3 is TGTGCCAGCAGCTTGGCGGGACAGCATAATTCACCCCTCCACTTT. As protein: CASSLAGQHNSPLHF.